Each of the 12 T cell receptor beta chains below was sequenced from the same sample in a study of spatial heterogeneity in lung cancer. A single record per CDR3 protein comes from TCRdb applying MiXCR to the 5' RACE reads. This sample carries around 3,500 distinct CDR3 sequences, approximately 30% of them seen once, and the ten largest clones take approximately 15%. Time point indicated: sample taken at primary tumor resection. Unsorted whole RNA from tumor, nontumor lung or frozen PBMC underwent sequencing. The sequencing used normal lung tissue next to the tumor, collected at surgery. These receptors came from a male donor with early-stage non-small cell lung cancer.

By proportion, this clonotype is medium-sized. J is TRBJ1-5 and V is TRBV6-1; no firm D call. Germline V gives CDR1 MNHNS, CDR2 SASEGT. CDR3 length equals 14 residues. V lost 4 bases and J lost 1, with 8 bases in between. CDR3 in DNA: TGTGCCAGCAGTGCGGACGGAAGCAATCAGCCCCAGCATTTT. This translates into CASSADGSNQPQHF.

By its share, this clonotype is medium-sized. The rearrangement joins TRBV6-6 to TRBJ2-2; D call uncertain. V shed 5 bases and J shed 4 bases, with 17 bases lying between them. The CDR3 has 16 amino acids. The V gene's germline CDR1 is MNHNY and CDR2 SVGAGI (reference sequence). This CDR3 is CASSHRPGSFTGELFF. In nucleotides, the CDR3 is TGTGCCAGCAGTCACCGACCCGGGTCCTTCACCGGGGAGCTGTTTTTT.

This clonotype ranks as medium-sized. The chain links TRBV7-9 to TRBJ2-7; 12 positions agree with TRBD2. Germline V lookup: CDR1 SEHNR, CDR2 FQNEAQ (reference sequence). The CDR3 length is 18 residues. Trimming took 5 bases from V and 1 from J; bases not matched to a gene: 12. This CDR3 reads CASSDSLPTSGSSYEQYF. CDR3 nucleotides: TGTGCCAGCAGCGATAGTTTGCCGACTAGCGGGAGTTCCTACGAGCAGTACTTC.

This clonotype has a count of ten or more. The rearrangement uses TRBV28 and TRBJ2-3, with D maybe TRBD1 (6 bases). The CDR3 extends over 14 amino acids. V lost 2 bases, J lost 6 bases, and 12 bases lay in between. Germline lookup yields CDR1 MDHEN and CDR2 SYDVKM. As DNA, the CDR3 is TGTGCCAGCAGTTTAGACAGGCCGGGGGATACGCAGTATTTT. Protein sequence: CASSLDRPGDTQYF.

By share, this clonotype ranks as medium-sized. The chain joins TRBV11-1 to TRBJ1-1; D not certain. The CDR3 extends over 15 amino acids. Germline CDR1 SGHAT, CDR2 FQDESV (reference sequence). With 5 bases removed from V and 0 bases from J, the gap between germline ends came to 13 bases. The CDR3 region is CASSPQFIMNTEAFF. The CDR3, as DNA: TGTGCCAGCAGCCCCCAGTTCATTATGAACACTGAAGCTTTCTTT.

This clonotype rates as medium-sized. The chain is built from TRBV5-1 and TRBJ1-5; TRBD1 is a possible D gene (6 bases). The CDR3 runs 15 residues. V lost 3 bases and J lost 5, with 15 bases in between. CDR1 and CDR2 from the germline V gene are SGHRS and YFSETQ. Here the CDR3 DNA reads TGCGCCAGCAGCTCCGGTGGGGGGCAGGATCAGCCCCAGCATTTT. Translating gives CASSSGGGQDQPQHF. Supplemented by reference TRBV5-1 and TRBJ1-5, the full variable domain reads KAGVTQTPRYLIKTRGQQVTLSCSPISGHRSVSWYQQTPGQGLQFLFEYFSETQRNKGNFPGRFSGRQFSNSRSEMNVSTLELGDSALYLCASSSGGGQDQPQHFGDGTRLSIL.

The V gene is TRBV7-9, the J gene TRBJ1-5, with a possible D match to TRBD1 (5 bases). The CDR3 has 13 amino acids. Deletions cut 8 bases from V and 0 bases from J, with 8 bases between. The germline V gene has CDR1 SEHNR and CDR2 FQNEAQ (reference sequence). CDR3 bases: TGTGCCAGCGGGGACGCTAGCAATCAGCCCCAGCATTTT. Its protein is CASGDASNQPQHF.

The chain couples TRBV10-3 to TRBJ2-4; 10 bases are shared with TRBD1. V lost 5 bases and J lost 6; bases outside the gene matches: 7. In germline, CDR1 is ENHRY, CDR2 SYGVKD. The CDR3 spans 15 residues. The CDR3 DNA follows: TGTGCCATCAGTTTGGGACAGGGGATTGGAAACATTCAGTACTTC. This codes for CAISLGQGIGNIQYF.

CDR3 coding DNA: TGTGCCAGCACCCATCGACAGGGGGCATTGAATGAGCAGTTCTTC. Translating it yields CASTHRQGALNEQFF. The rearrangement links TRBV18 to TRBJ2-1; 10 bases are shared with TRBD1. Trimming removed 8 bases from V and 7 bases from J; junction bases left unmatched: 11. The CDR3 extends over 15 amino acids. Germline V gene sequence: CDR1 KGHSH, CDR2 LQKENI.

This clonotype is labeled medium-sized. The rearrangement links TRBV5-1 to TRBJ2-1; D ambiguous. Per the germline V gene, CDR1 is SGHRS and CDR2 is YFSETQ. This CDR3 comprises 17 residues. V lost 2 bases and J 6 bases, leaving 21 bases between the germline ends. The CDR3 DNA is TGCGCCAGCAGCTTCGGGTCGGCGGCCACACGTGGCAATGAGCAGTTCTTC. It codes for CASSFGSAATRGNEQFF.

This rearrangement joins TRBV6-6 to TRBJ2-1; 8 bases map to TRBD2. The CDR3 runs to 17 residues. V trimming: 4 bases; J trimming: 7 bases; junction bases outside the gene matches: 15. CDR1 is MNHNY and CDR2 is SVGAGI in the germline V gene (reference sequence). In nucleotides, the CDR3 is TGTGCCAGCAGTTCCAAAAGAGCGGGAGTCGGGGTGAATGAGCAGTTCTTC. It codes for CASSSKRAGVGVNEQFF.

In this sample, this clonotype is medium-sized. This chain joins TRBV7-8 and TRBJ2-2; D gene unclear. The CDR3 is 14 amino acids. The V and J ends lost 5 bases and 4 bases respectively, with 11 bases between them. The germline gives CDR1 SGHVS, CDR2 FQNEAQ. CDR3 in DNA: TGTGCCAGCAGCCCCGGTATGGTCACCGGGGAGCTGTTTTTT. Its translation is CASSPGMVTGELFF. Complete variable domain (other parts from reference TRBV7-8 and TRBJ2-2): GAGVSQSPRYKVAKRGQDVALRCDPISGHVSLFWYQQALGQGPEFLTYFQNEAQLDKSGLPSDRFFAERPEGSVSTLKIQRTQQEDSAVYLCASSPGMVTGELFFGEGSRLTVL.